This T cell receptor beta chain emerged from a study of cytomegalovirus exposure and HLA in healthy donors. At the time of sampling, donors were nominally healthy, though unrecorded immune exposures were likely. Study findings and constraints: Rare TCR sequences predominated, though certain public TCRs were found in many donors. Cytomegalovirus association was listed for 150 to 200 TCR beta chains. In presence/absence analyses, roughly uniform sequencing depth across donors was assumed.

The PCR ran on 60 Vbeta and 13 Jbeta primers. Clones were read by immunoSEQ multiplex PCR, and TCRdb kept only the in-frame ones, dropping some. This sample contains about 210,000 clones. As regards this clone: Antigen: not known.

This TCR derives from a woman in her twenties or thirties in good health and CMV-seropositive. Sequenced: PBMCs.

CDR3 protein: CASSVQRTFSYEQYF. CDR3 sequence (DNA): TGTGCCAGCAGTGTGCAGCGTACCTTCTCCTACGAGCAGTACTTC. The rearrangement joins TRBV2 to TRBJ2-7; D remains ambiguous. Germline V lookup: CDR1 SNHLY, CDR2 FYNNEI. V lost 4 bases and J lost 0, with 13 bases in between. CDR3 size: 15 residues.